This entry lists 20 T cell receptor beta chains sequenced from one sample in a study of beta chain features in type 1 diabetes. General study points: Shorter TCRB CDR3s, moderately but significantly so, marked every one of the four CD4+ subsets in Type 1 diabetes patients.

These receptors have no known antigen. Expressed TCRB transcripts were sequenced because the entire RNA isolate underwent reverse transcription. Sequencing was performed with immunoSEQ multiplex PCR; in TCRdb, only in-frame clones are kept and a portion is missing. The sample carries more than 300,000 clones, around an eighth recorded once. Specimen: naive CD4+ T cells from blood. All receptors come from a woman under 30 with type 1 diabetes.

The genes are TRBV7-2 and TRBJ1-1; D remains unclear. The germline V gene has CDR1 SGHTA and CDR2 FQGNSA. CDR3 length: 14 amino acids. V lost 3 bases to trimming and J lost 2 bases, with 10 bases between them. The CDR3 protein is CASSFSGINTEAFF. In nucleotides, the CDR3 is TGTGCCAGCAGCTTTTCGGGGATAAACACTGAAGCTTTCTTT.

This sequence joins TRBV14 and TRBJ2-1; 7 bases are shared with TRBD2. The CDR3 length is 15 residues. Per germline, CDR1 SGHDN and CDR2 FVKESK. J gave up 0 bases and V 4 bases, and 3 bases lay outside the gene matches. Written as DNA, the CDR3 is TGTGCCAGCAGCCGGGAGGGAAACTCCTACAATGAGCAGTTCTTC. Translation: CASSREGNSYNEQFF.

The rearrangement uses TRBV29-1 and TRBJ1-1; TRBD1 is a possible D gene (6 bases). Germline CDR1 and CDR2: SQVTM and ANQGSEA. The CDR3 has 13 amino acids. V was clipped by 4 bases and J by 4 bases, with 13 bases between them. The CDR3 loop reads CSVGRQDFTEAFF. DNA for the CDR3: TGCAGCGTTGGTAGACAGGATTTCACTGAAGCTTTCTTT.

The rearrangement links TRBV9 to TRBJ2-1, with a possible D match to TRBD1 (5 bases). The germline V gene encodes CDR1 SGDLS and CDR2 YYNGEE. This CDR3 is built from 15 residues. Trimming shortened V by 4 bases and J by 7 bases, and 18 bases separated the two germline ends. The CDR3 nucleotides are TGTGCCAGCAGCTCGGCCCACGCAGGGTGGAATGAGCAGTTCTTC. Translated, it gives CASSSAHAGWNEQFF.

This clone has only one observation. The chain joins TRBV18 to TRBJ2-1, with D perhaps TRBD2 (6 bases). With 1 base removed from V and 2 bases from J, the gap between germline ends came to 9 bases. The CDR3 consists of 15 residues. Germline V lookup: CDR1 KGHSH, CDR2 LQKENI. The CDR3 loop is CASSPLTGAYNEQFF. CDR3 coding DNA: TGTGCCAGCTCACCACTAACGGGGGCCTACAATGAGCAGTTCTTC.

This clone was picked up a small number of times. This chain connects TRBV6-5 to TRBJ1-1; D uncertain. V shed 0 bases and J shed 2 bases, with 10 bases lying between them. The CDR3 spans 15 residues. CDR1 and CDR2 (germline): MNHEY, SVGAGI. CDR3 sequence (DNA): TGTGCCAGCAGTTACTCGAGTCTCTTAAACACTGAAGCTTTCTTT. Amino acids: CASSYSSLLNTEAFF.

The chain recombines TRBV5-1 with TRBJ2-1, with D possibly matching TRBD2 (5 bases). V was cut by 4 bases and J by 6 bases, with 11 bases left in between. Germline CDR1 is SGHRS and CDR2 is YFSETQ. The CDR3 contains 13 residues. CDR3 residues: CASSPTRGNEQFF. For the CDR3, the DNA is TGCGCCAGCAGCCCAACTAGAGGCAATGAGCAGTTCTTC.

CDR3 DNA sequence: TGTGCCAGCAGCTCAGGAGGACAGGGGAGGACTGAAGCTTTCTTT. This encodes CASSSGGQGRTEAFF. The chain joins TRBV7-2 to TRBJ1-1, with 9 positions matching TRBD1. J gave up 5 bases and V 4 bases, and 8 bases lay outside the gene matches. Germline CDR1 reads SGHTA; CDR2 reads FQGNSA. This CDR3 contains 15 residues.

This clone was counted only a few times. The CDR3 reads CASSQPNKNKERSYEQYF. Written as DNA, the CDR3 is TGTGCCAGCAGCCAACCCAACAAGAACAAAGAACGAAGCTACGAGCAGTACTTC. V and J are TRBV4-2 and TRBJ2-7; D not certain. This CDR3 has 18 amino acids. V was pared by 2 bases and J by 3 bases, with 23 bases between. CDR1 and CDR2 (germline): LGHNA, YNFKEQ.

CDR3 DNA: TGTGCCAGCAGCTTAGGGGGCGGGGGAGGAAATGAGCAGTTCTTC. It translates to CASSLGGGGGNEQFF. The gene calls are TRBV7-2 and TRBJ2-1; 7 nucleotides match TRBD2. The CDR3 is made up of 15 amino acids. CDR1 and CDR2 (germline): SGHTA, FQGNSA. V shed 1 base and J 7 bases; nucleotides not matched to a gene: 7.

This clone was counted only a few times. J is TRBJ1-2 and V is TRBV27, with 9 positions matching TRBD1. Unmatched junction bases numbered 5, after V lost 4 bases and J lost 8 bases. The germline gives CDR1 MNHEY, CDR2 SMNVEV (reference sequence). CDR3 size: 13 residues. CDR3 nucleotides: TGTGCCAGCAGTTGGGGGACAGGGAACGGCTACACCTTC. Translation: CASSWGTGNGYTF.

The chain joins TRBV7-9 to TRBJ2-2, with 9 bases that match TRBD2. J was trimmed by 1 base and V by 5 bases; bases with no gene match: 11. Per the germline V gene, CDR1 is SEHNR and CDR2 is FQNEAQ (reference sequence). This CDR3 comprises 18 residues. CDR3 sequence reads: CASSPKMGSGRNTGELFF. The CDR3 coding sequence is TGTGCCAGCAGCCCTAAGATGGGTAGCGGGAGGAACACCGGGGAGCTGTTTTTT. Based on the CDR3 plus reference TRBV7-9 and TRBJ2-2, the full variable domain is DTGVSQNPRHKITKRGQNVTFRCDPISEHNRLYWYRQTLGQGPEFLTYFQNEAQLEKSRLLSDRFSAERPKGSFSTLEIQRTEQGDSAMYLCASSPKMGSGRNTGELFFGEGSRLTVL.

A few counts support this clone. The same CDR3 also results from other DNA sequences found in this sample. The chain combines TRBV18 with TRBJ1-5, with a possible D match to TRBD1 (6 bases). Trimming took off 3 bases at V and 3 bases at J, with 9 bases between the two ends. Germline CDR1 KGHSH, CDR2 LQKENI. This CDR3 spans 14 amino acids. The CDR3 here is CASSPGQSNQPQHF. In DNA form, the CDR3 reads TGTGCCAGCTCACCCGGACAGTCCAATCAGCCCCAGCATTTT. Filled out from reference TRBV18 and TRBJ1-5, the complete variable domain reads NAGVMQNPRHLVRRRGQEARLRCSPMKGHSHVYWYRQLPEEGLKFMVYLQKENIIDESGMPKERFSAEFPKEGPSILRIQQVVRGDSAAYFCASSPGQSNQPQHFGDGTRLSIL.

Worth noting for this clone: Additional DNA sequences in this sample encode the identical CDR3. As DNA, the CDR3 is TGTGCCAGCACTGACAGCACTGAAGCTTTCTTT. It translates to CASTDSTEAFF. This chain uses TRBV28 with TRBJ1-1, with TRBD1 as a possible D gene (5 bases). V shed 7 bases and J shed 4 bases, with 7 bases lying between them. Germline CDR1 is MDHEN and CDR2 is SYDVKM. This CDR3 is built from 11 residues.

CDR3 in DNA: TGTGCCAGCAGTCTCCTCGGGGAGGGGGAGACCCAGTACTTC. This sequence encodes CASSLLGEGETQYF. This chain joins TRBV6-5 and TRBJ2-5; TRBD2 aligns across 7 bases. Looked up from germline, CDR1 is MNHEY and CDR2 is SVGAGI. V lost 5 bases, J lost 5 bases, and 8 bases stayed unmatched. The CDR3 is 14 residues long.

This chain connects TRBV6-5 to TRBJ2-1; 7 nucleotides align to TRBD1. The CDR3 is 15 residues long. The V segment lost 0 bases and the J segment 8 bases; nucleotides outside the gene matches: 7. Germline CDR1 is MNHEY and CDR2 is SVGAGI. CDR3 region: CASSYSETGSYEQFF. The DNA of the CDR3 is TGTGCCAGCAGTTACTCGGAGACAGGGAGCTATGAGCAGTTCTTC.

This sequence joins TRBV7-2 and TRBJ2-1; possibly TRBD1 for D (5 bases). CDR1 is SGHTA and CDR2 is FQGNSA in the germline V gene. Trimming left V 7 bases short and J 10 bases short, with 14 bases between. The CDR3 has 12 residues. CDR3 DNA: TGTGCCAGCACCCCTTATGGGGCCGAGCAGTTCTTC. Amino acid sequence: CASTPYGAEQFF.

This rearrangement joins TRBV7-2 to TRBJ1-5; possible D gene TRBD1, 5 bases. CDR3 size: 12 residues. Trimming removed 5 bases from V and 7 bases from J, with 9 bases in between. CDR1 and CDR2 (germline): SGHTA, FQGNSA. The CDR3 here is CASSDPGQPQHF. The CDR3 DNA follows: TGTGCCAGCAGCGACCCAGGGCAGCCCCAGCATTTT.

The chain employs TRBV7-2 and TRBJ2-6; D unclear. The CDR3 runs to 15 residues. Germline CDR1 reads SGHTA; CDR2 reads FQGNSA. V lost 3 bases, J lost 0 bases, and 6 bases lay in between. Here the CDR3 DNA reads TGTGCCAGCAGCTTTTCCGTCTCTGGGGCCAACGTCCTGACTTTC. Translating it yields CASSFSVSGANVLTF.

The J gene is TRBJ2-7, the V gene TRBV15; a possible D gene is TRBD1 (6 bases). The CDR3 covers 13 residues. V lost 0 bases and J lost 6, with 9 bases in between. The germline V gene has CDR1 LNHNV and CDR2 YYDKDF (reference sequence). The CDR3 sequence is CATSRERGGEQYF. In DNA, the CDR3 is TGTGCCACCAGCAGAGAACGAGGGGGCGAGCAGTACTTC.